This T cell receptor (beta chain) was captured in a study of monozygotic twins with cystic fibrosis. About the study: Library input was 3 to 3.5 micrograms of fragmented DNA, with about 15 PCR cycles.

CDR3 length equals 14 residues. Per the germline V gene, CDR1 is SGHAT and CDR2 is FQDESV (reference sequence). Trimming removed 9 bases at V and 9 bases at J, with 21 bases between. On this clone: Its target is unknown.

The study, taken as a whole, reports: Clonality was generally low (median around 0.0098), higher in the most severe patients. Monozygotic CF twin pairs shared significantly more nucleotide-identical clonotypes than unrelated CF individuals did.

Sequencing was performed with immunoSEQ multiplex PCR; in TCRdb, only in-frame clones are kept and a portion is missing. The repertoire holds about 24,000 clones, with just under 90% as singletons. Sequences were obtained from blood. The chain combines TRBV11-1 with TRBJ2-1; D not certain. The TCR originated in a woman aged 30 to 39 with cystic fibrosis. Written as DNA, the CDR3 is TGTGCCAGTTCTCCGACTCTTGGGTCGGGTGAGCAGTTCTTC. This gives the protein CASSPTLGSGEQFF.